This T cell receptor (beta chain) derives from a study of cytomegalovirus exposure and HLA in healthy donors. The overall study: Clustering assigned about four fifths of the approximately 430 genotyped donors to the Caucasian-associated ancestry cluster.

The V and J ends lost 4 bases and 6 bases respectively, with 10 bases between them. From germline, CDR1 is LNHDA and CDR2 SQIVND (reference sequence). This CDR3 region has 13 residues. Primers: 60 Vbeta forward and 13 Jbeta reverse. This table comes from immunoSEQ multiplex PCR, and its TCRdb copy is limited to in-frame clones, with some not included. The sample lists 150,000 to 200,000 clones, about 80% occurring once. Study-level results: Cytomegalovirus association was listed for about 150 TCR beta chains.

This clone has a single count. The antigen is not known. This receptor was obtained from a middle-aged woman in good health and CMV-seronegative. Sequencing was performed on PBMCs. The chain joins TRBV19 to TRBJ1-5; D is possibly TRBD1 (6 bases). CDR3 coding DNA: TGTGCCAGTAGTACCTCCAGGGGTCAGCCCCAGCATTTT. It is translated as CASSTSRGQPQHF.